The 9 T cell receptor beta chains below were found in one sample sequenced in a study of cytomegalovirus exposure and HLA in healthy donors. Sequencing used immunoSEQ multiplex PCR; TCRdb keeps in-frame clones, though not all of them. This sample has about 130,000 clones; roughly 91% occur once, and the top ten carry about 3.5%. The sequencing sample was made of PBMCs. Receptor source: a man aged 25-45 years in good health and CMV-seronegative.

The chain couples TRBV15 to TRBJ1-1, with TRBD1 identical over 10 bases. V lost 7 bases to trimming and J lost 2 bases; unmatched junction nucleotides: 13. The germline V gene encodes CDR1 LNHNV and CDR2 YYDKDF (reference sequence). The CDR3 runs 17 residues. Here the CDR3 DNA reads TGTGCCACCACAGAGGTTTTCGGGGACAGGGGAAACACTGAAGCTTTCTTT. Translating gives CATTEVFGDRGNTEAFF.

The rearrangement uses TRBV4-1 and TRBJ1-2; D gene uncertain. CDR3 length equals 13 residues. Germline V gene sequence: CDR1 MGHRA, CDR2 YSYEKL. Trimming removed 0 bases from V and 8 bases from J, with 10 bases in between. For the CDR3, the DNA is TGCGCCAGCAGCCAAGAGGGAGGAATAGGCTACACCTTC. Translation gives CASSQEGGIGYTF.

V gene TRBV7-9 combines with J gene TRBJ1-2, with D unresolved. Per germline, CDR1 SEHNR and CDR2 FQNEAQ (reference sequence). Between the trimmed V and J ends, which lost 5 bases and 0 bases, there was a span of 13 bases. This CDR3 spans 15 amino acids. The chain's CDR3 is CASSIMSGANYGYTF. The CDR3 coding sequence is TGTGCCAGCAGCATAATGTCCGGGGCTAACTATGGCTACACCTTC. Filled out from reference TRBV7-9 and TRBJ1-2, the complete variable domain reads DTGVSQNPRHKITKRGQNVTFRCDPISEHNRLYWYRQTLGQGPEFLTYFQNEAQLEKSRLLSDRFSAERPKGSFSTLEIQRTEQGDSAMYLCASSIMSGANYGYTFGSGTRLTVV.

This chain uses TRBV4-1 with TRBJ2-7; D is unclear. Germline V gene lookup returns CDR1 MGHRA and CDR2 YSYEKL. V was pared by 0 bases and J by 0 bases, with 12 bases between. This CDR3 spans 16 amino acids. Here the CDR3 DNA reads TGCGCCAGCAGCCAAGAGAGCCGAACCGTCTCCTACGAGCAGTACTTC. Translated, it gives CASSQESRTVSYEQYF.

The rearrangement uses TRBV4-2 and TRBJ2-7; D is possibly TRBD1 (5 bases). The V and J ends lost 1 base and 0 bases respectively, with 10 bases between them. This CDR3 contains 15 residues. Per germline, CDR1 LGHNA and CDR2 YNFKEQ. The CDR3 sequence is CASSQGQSSSYEQYF. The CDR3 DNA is TGTGCCAGCAGCCAAGGACAGTCTAGCTCCTACGAGCAGTACTTC.

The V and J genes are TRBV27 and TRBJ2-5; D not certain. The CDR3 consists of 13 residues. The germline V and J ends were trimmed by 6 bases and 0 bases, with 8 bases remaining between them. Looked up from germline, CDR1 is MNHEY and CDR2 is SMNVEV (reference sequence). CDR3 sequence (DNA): TGTGCCAGCAGCCCGGAGTACCAAGAGACCCAGTACTTC. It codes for CASSPEYQETQYF.

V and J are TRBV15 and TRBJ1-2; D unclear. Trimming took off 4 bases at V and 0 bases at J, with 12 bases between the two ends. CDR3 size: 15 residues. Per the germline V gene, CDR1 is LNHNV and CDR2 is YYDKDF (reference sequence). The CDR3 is CATSTSRRANYGYTF. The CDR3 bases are TGTGCCACCAGCACCTCCCGGCGGGCTAACTATGGCTACACCTTC.

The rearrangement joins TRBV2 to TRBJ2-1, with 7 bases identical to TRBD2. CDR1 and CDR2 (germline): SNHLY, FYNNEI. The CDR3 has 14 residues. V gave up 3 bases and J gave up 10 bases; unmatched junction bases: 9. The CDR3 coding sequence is TGTGCCAGCAGTGAGGGGAGGGCTTCGCGCGAGCAGTTCTTC. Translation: CASSEGRASREQFF.

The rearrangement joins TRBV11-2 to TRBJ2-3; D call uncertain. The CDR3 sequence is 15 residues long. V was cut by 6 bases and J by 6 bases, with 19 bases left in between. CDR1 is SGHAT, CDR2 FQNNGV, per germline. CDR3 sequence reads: CASSLDGSAGDTQYF. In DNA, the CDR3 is TGTGCCAGCAGTCTAGACGGGTCAGCCGGGGATACGCAGTATTTT.